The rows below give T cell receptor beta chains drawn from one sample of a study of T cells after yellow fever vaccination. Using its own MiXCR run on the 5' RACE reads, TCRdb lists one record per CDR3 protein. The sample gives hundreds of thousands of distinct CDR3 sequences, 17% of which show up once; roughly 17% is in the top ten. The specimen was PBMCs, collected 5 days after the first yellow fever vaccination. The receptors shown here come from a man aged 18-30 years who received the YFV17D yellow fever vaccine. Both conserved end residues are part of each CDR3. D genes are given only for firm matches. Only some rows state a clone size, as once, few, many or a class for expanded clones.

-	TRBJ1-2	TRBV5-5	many	TGTGCCAGCAGCTTTACGGGGGCGGATGGCTACACCTTC	CASSFTGADGYTF
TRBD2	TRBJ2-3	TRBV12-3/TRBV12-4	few	TGTGCCAGCAGTTGGGGACTAGCGGGGGGCCGGTCTAGCACAGATACGCAGTATTTT	CASSWGLAGGRSSTDTQYF
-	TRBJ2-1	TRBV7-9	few	TGTGCCAGCAGCTCATTCCCCCATAATGAGCAGTTCTTC	CASSSFPHNEQFF
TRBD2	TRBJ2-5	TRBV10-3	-	TGTGCCATCAGTGAAAGAGCGGGGCTCGAAGAGACCCAGTACTTC	CAISERAGLEETQYF
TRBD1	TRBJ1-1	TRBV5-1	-	TGCGCCAGTGGGACAGGGGCCAACACTGAAGCTTTCTTT	CASGTGANTEAFF
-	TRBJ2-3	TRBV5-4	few	TGTGCCAGCAGCCCCCCTTACCCGCATACGCAGTATTTT	CASSPPYPHTQYF
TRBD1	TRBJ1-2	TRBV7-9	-	TGTGCCAGCAGCTTAGCCGGGGGGACAGGACCAAGCTATGGCTACACCTTC	CASSLAGGTGPSYGYTF
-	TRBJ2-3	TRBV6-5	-	TGTGCCAGCAGTTATAGCTGGCGCGGGAGCACAGATACGCAGTATTTT	CASSYSWRGSTDTQYF
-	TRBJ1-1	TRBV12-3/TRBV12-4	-	TGTGCCAGCAGTATTGGGCCAGCGAACACTGAAGCTTTCTTT	CASSIGPANTEAFF
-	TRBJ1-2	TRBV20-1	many	TGCAGTGCGACCGACAACTATGGCTACACCTTC	CSATDNYGYTF
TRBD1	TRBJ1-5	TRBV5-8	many	TGTGCCAGCAGCCAAGGGGGCGCGGGTCAGCCCCAGCATTTT	CASSQGGAGQPQHF
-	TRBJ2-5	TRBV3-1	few	TGTGCCAGCAGCCAAGCCGCACACTTCGGGGAGACCCAGTACTTC	CASSQAAHFGETQYF
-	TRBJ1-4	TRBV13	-	TGTGCCAGCAGCGAGACCCGGGCCGGAGGTAAAAAACTGTTTTTT	CASSETRAGGKKLFF
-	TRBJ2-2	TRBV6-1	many	TGTGCCAGCACCCTCGAGAGGGAAGGCACCGGGGAGCTGTTTTTT	CASTLEREGTGELFF
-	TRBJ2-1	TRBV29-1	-	TGCAGCGCCTACCTCTACAATGAGCAGTTCTTC	CSAYLYNEQFF
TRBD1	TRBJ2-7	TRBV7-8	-	TGTGCCAGCAGCTTCACTCGGACAGGCTCCTACGAGCAGTACTTC	CASSFTRTGSYEQYF
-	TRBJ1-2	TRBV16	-	TGTGCCAGCAGCCCCAAAACCTATGGCTACACCTTC	CASSPKTYGYTF
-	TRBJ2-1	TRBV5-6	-	TGTGCCAGCAGCTTGGCCTACATCCCTCGCAATGAGCAGTTCTTC	CASSLAYIPRNEQFF
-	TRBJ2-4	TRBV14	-	TGTGCCAGCAGCCACAGGGGTGGGGCCAAAAACATTCAGTACTTC	CASSHRGGAKNIQYF
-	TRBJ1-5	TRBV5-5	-	TGTGCCAGCGGAGGGGACATCAATCAGCCCCAGCATTTT	CASGGDINQPQHF
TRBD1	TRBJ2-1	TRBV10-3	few	TGTGCCATCACCCCGACAGGGAACGGAGAGCAGTTCTTC	CAITPTGNGEQFF
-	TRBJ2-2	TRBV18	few	TGTGCCAGCTCACTCCGACAGGGAGGCTTGACCGGGGAGCTGTTTTTT	CASSLRQGGLTGELFF
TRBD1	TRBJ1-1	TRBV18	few	TGTGCCAGCTCACCCCAGGGGGTAGCTGGGACTGAAGCTTTCTTT	CASSPQGVAGTEAFF
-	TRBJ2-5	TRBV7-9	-	TGTGCCAGCAGCTTAGCGGCCGGGATTAAAAAGACCCAGTACTTC	CASSLAAGIKKTQYF
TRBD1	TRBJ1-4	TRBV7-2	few	TGTGCCAGCAGCTCACGGACAGGAAATAATGAAAAACTGTTTTTT	CASSSRTGNNEKLFF
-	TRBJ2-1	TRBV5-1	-	TGCGCCAGCAGTCCCGGGGACGTTTACAATGAGCAGTTCTTC	CASSPGDVYNEQFF
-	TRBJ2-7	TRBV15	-	TGTGCCACCAGCAGAGAAGGTGGGGATCTCTACGAGCAGTACTTC	CATSREGGDLYEQYF
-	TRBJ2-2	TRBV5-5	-	TGTGCCAGGAGCCTTGGGATCCTCACCGGGGAGCTGTTTTTT	CARSLGILTGELFF
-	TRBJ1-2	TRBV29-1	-	TGCAGCGTTTTGACTCAAAACTATGGCTACACCTTC	CSVLTQNYGYTF
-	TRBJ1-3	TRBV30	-	TGTGCCTGGAGTGTACGTGGGATCTCTGGAAACACCATATATTTT	CAWSVRGISGNTIYF
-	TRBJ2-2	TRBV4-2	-	TGTGCCAGCAGCCAAGAGGGGGTGGGAGCAAATGGCGGGGAGCTGTTTTTT	CASSQEGVGANGGELFF
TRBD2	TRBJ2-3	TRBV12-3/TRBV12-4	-	TGTGCCAGCAGTTTTGAGAGTCGGGGGGGTTACACAGATACGCAGTATTTT	CASSFESRGGYTDTQYF
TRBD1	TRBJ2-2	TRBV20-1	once	TGCAGTGCTAGTGCAGGGGGCATCACCGGGGAGCTGTTTTTT	CSASAGGITGELFF
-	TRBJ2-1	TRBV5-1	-	TGCGCCAGCAGCCCTACCGAGGGGCGCCCCTACAATGAGCAGTTCTTC	CASSPTEGRPYNEQFF
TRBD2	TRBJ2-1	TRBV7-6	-	TGTGCCAGCAGCCCGACTAGCGGGCCCTACAATGAGCAGTTCTTC	CASSPTSGPYNEQFF
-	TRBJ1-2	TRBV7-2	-	TGTGCCAGCAGCGATGTCGGTCGCTTAAACTATGGCTACACCTTC	CASSDVGRLNYGYTF
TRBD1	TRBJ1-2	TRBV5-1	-	TGCGCCAGCAGCTCGGTACGCGGGACAGTTGATGGCTACACCTTC	CASSSVRGTVDGYTF
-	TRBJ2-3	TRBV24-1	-	TGTGCCACCAGTGATCTCGCCGGGACGCAGTATTTT	CATSDLAGTQYF
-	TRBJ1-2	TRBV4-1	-	TGCGCCAGCAGCCAACCGGCGGCCTATGGCTACACCTTC	CASSQPAAYGYTF
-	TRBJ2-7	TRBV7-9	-	TGTGCCAGCAGCTTAAGGCAGGTAACCGACGAGCAGTACTTC	CASSLRQVTDEQYF